This T cell receptor beta chain appears in the sequencing data of a study of cytomegalovirus exposure and HLA in healthy donors. The study's findings and limits: Of the V segments, some could not be distinguished, including TRBV6-2 and TRBV6-3, and were excluded.

Samples came from healthy bone marrow donors. PCR used 60 Vbeta primers and 13 Jbeta primers. Sequenced by immunoSEQ multiplex PCR; TCRdb stores in-frame clones only, minus some. The sample includes 100,000 to 150,000 clones, over 70% of them seen just once. Concerning this clone itself: The antigen is undetermined. A read error may account for a junction end that differs from germline.

The germline V gene encodes CDR1 ENHRY and CDR2 SYGVKD. This CDR3 contains 16 residues. The sequence came from a woman between 35 and 50 years old in good health and CMV-seronegative. The sequencing sample was made of PBMCs. The chain has TRBV10-3 and TRBJ2-5, with 12 bases that match TRBD2. Written as DNA, the CDR3 is TGTGCCAGCAGTGAACTAGCGGGGGGTCCTCAAGAGACCCAGTACTTC. It codes for CASSELAGGPQETQYF.